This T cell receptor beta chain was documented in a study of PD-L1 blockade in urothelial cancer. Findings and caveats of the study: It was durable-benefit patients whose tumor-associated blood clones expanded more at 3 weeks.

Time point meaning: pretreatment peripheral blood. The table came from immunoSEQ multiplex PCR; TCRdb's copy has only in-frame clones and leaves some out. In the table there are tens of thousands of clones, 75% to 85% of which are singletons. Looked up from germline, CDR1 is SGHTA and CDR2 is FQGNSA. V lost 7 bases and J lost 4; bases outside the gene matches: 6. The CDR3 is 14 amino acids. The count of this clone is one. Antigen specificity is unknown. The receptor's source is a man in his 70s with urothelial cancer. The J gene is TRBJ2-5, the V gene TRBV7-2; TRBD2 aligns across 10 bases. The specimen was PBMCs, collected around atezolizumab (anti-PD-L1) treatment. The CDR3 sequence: CASTPGTSVETQYF. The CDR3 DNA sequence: TGTGCCAGCACCCCGGGGACTAGCGTAGAGACCCAGTACTTC.